This record covers a single T cell receptor beta chain. Its antigen is not known. Clones were sequenced by immunoSEQ multiplex PCR, and TCRdb holds only the in-frame ones, with some missing. The sample lists tens of thousands of clones, about 94% occurring once. CDR1 LGHNA and CDR2 YSLEER come from the germline V gene. V lost 2 bases, J lost 2 bases, and 9 bases lay in between. The CDR3 spans 14 residues. The data originate from a study of OX40 agonist ivuxolimab in advanced cancers. Study observations and caveats: Low clonal expansion, among the lowest seen, marked partial responders at 0.1-3.0 mg/kg.

Sample: CD4+ or CD8+ T cells sorted from blood, taken in a trial of the OX40 agonist ivuxolimab. This sequence originates from an adult with an advanced solid tumor such as melanoma, head and neck, liver or kidney cancer. The genes are TRBV4-3 and TRBJ1-1; tentatively, D is TRBD1 (5 bases). CDR3 nucleotides: TGCGCCAGCAGCCAACTAGGGACCAACACTGAAGCTTTCTTT. It yields the protein CASSQLGTNTEAFF.